These 3 T cell receptor beta chains originate from one sample sequenced in a study of T cell repertoires in cytomegalovirus infection. TCRdb called the reads again in MiXCR, with one record for every CDR3 protein. Among roughly 630,000 distinct CDR3 sequences, approximately 24% were seen once, and the ten largest hold 8%. Sequences were obtained from CD8+ T cells from PBMCs. The receptors derive from a human donor in good health (CMV status not recorded). Some clones in this sample may be carry-over from other donors' samples.

The chain uses TRBV14 and TRBJ2-7; TRBD2 aligns across 8 bases. The CDR3 spans 15 residues. Losses at the gene ends were 0 bases for V and 4 bases for J; bases not matched to a gene: 5. The germline CDR1 and CDR2 sequences are SGHDN and FVKESK. For the CDR3, the DNA is TGTGCCAGCAGCCAAGAGAGGACTAGCTGGTACGAGCAGTACTTC. Protein: CASSQERTSWYEQYF. Using reference TRBV14 and TRBJ2-7 for the parts outside the CDR3, the full variable domain is EAGVTQFPSHSVIEKGQTVTLRCDPISGHDNLYWYRRVMGKEIKFLLHFVKESKQDESGMPNNRFLAERTGGTYSTLKVQPAELEDSGVYFCASSQERTSWYEQYFGPGTRLTVT.

The chain recombines TRBV10-3 with TRBJ2-7, with 7 bases that match TRBD2. From germline, CDR1 is ENHRY and CDR2 SYGVKD. V gave up 0 bases and J gave up 3 bases; unmatched junction bases: 2. CDR3 size: 14 residues. CDR3 nucleotides: TGTGCCATCAGTGAGTCGGGAGGGCTCTACGAGCAGTACGTC. Its translation is CAISESGGLYEQYV.

This clonotype was counted only a few times. This chain uses TRBV7-9 with TRBJ1-1, with D hard to call. Trimming cost V 3 bases and J 3 bases, with 11 bases left between them. The germline V gene encodes CDR1 SEHNR and CDR2 FQNEAQ (reference sequence). The CDR3 is made up of 14 amino acids. For the CDR3, the DNA is TGTGCCAGCAGCTTGGCTGGACTTTACACTGAAGCTTTCTTT. This translates into CASSLAGLYTEAFF.